Below, 3 T cell receptor beta chains from the same sample are listed, as sequenced in a study of blood T cell repertoires in COVID-19. Sequencing was performed with immunoSEQ multiplex PCR; in TCRdb, only in-frame clones are kept and a portion is missing. The table lists tens of thousands of clones, 92% of them singletons. The sequencing sample was made of peripheral blood. These receptors all come from a human donor in a cohort sampled during active COVID-19.

The chain combines TRBV21-1 with TRBJ1-6. TRBV21-1 counts as a pseudogene. The CDR3 has 21 amino acids. The CDR3 nucleotides are TGTGCCAGCAGCAAAGTGGGTCCTACCGGGGAAACGAGCTCCTATAATTCACCCCTCCACTTT. Protein sequence: CASSKVGPTGETSSYNSPLHF.

This clone occurred once. The chain employs TRBV11-2 and TRBJ2-7; D not certain. Germline V gene data show CDR1 as SGHAT and CDR2 as FQNNGV. Trimming removed 2 bases from V and 7 bases from J, with 6 bases in between. The CDR3 has 11 amino acids. CDR3 loop: CASSLPSEQYF. The CDR3 DNA sequence: TGTGCCAGCAGCTTACCTTCGGAGCAGTACTTC.

The chain has TRBV19 and TRBJ2-5; 7 nucleotides match TRBD2. The V segment lost 3 bases and the J segment 5 bases; nucleotides outside the gene matches: 12. The V gene's germline CDR1 is LNHDA and CDR2 SQIVND (reference sequence). The CDR3 is 16 amino acids. CDR3: CASSMFGGTPAETQYF. As DNA, the CDR3 is TGTGCCAGTAGTATGTTCGGGGGGACCCCCGCGGAGACCCAGTACTTC.